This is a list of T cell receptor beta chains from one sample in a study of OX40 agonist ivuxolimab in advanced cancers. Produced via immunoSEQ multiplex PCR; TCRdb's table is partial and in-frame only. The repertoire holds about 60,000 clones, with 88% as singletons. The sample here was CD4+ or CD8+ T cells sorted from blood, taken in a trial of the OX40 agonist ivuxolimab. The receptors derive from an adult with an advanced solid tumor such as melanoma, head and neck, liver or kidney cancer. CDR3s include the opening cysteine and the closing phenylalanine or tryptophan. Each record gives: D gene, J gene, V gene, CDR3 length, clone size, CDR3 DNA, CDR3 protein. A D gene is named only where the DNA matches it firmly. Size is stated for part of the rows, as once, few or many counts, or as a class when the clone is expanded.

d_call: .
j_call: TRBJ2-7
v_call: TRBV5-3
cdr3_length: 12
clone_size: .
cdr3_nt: TGTGCCAGAAGCGTCCGGGCTTACGAGCAGTACTTC
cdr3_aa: CARSVRAYEQYF

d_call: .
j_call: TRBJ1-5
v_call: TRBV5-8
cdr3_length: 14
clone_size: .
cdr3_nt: TGTGCCAGCAGCCCGAGTTATAGCAATCAGCCCCAGCATTTT
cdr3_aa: CASSPSYSNQPQHF

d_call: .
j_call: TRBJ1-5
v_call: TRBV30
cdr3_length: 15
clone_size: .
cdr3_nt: TGTGCCTGGAGTCTCCCGGGCCCTCCGTATCAGCCCCAGCATTTT
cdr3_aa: CAWSLPGPPYQPQHF

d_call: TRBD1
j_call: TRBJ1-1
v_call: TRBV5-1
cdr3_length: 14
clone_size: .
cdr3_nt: TGCGCCAGCAGCTTGGAGGGGACAGAATTTGAAGCTTTCTTT
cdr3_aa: CASSLEGTEFEAFF

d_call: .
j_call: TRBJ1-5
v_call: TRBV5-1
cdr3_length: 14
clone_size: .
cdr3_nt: TGCGCCAGCAGCTTGGAAGGGGGCAATCAGCCCCAGCATTTT
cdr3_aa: CASSLEGGNQPQHF

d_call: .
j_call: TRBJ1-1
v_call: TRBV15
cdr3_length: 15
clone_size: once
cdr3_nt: TGTGCCACCAGCAGAGATCCATCGAGTCGGACTGAAGCTTTCTTT
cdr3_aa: CATSRDPSSRTEAFF

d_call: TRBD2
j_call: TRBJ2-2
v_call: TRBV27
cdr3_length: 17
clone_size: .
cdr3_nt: TGTGCCAGCAGTTTAGTTAGCGGGAGGGTTGGCACCGGGGAGCTGTTTTTT
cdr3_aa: CASSLVSGRVGTGELFF

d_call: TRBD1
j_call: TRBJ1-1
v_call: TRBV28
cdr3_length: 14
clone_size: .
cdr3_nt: TGTGCCAGCAGCATAGGGGGCGTGAACACTGAAGCTTTCTTT
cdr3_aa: CASSIGGVNTEAFF

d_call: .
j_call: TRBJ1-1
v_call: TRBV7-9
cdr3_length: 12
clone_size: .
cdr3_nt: TGTGCCAGCAGCTCTCAGGGCGCTGAAGCTTTCTTT
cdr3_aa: CASSSQGAEAFF

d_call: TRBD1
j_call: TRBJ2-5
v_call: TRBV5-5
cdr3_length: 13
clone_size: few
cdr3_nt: TGTGCCAGCAGCCCGACAGGGAGTGAGACCCAGTACTTC
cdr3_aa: CASSPTGSETQYF

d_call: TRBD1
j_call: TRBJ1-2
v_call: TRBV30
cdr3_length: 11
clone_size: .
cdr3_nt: TGTGCCTACGGACCAGGGGGTGGCTACACCTTC
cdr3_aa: CAYGPGGGYTF

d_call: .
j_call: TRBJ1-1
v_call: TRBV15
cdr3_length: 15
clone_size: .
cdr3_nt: TGTGCCACCAGCAGAGGAGGATCGGGGAACACTGAAGCTTTCTTT
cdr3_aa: CATSRGGSGNTEAFF

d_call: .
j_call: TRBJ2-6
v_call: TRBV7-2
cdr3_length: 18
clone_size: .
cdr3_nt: TGTGCCAGCAGCGATGTCAGCAGACGACAAAGTCGGGCCAACGTCCTGACTTTC
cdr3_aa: CASSDVSRRQSRANVLTF